One TCR beta chain is described in this entry. Germline assignment: CDR1 MNHEY and CDR2 SVGAGI. The CDR3 is 14 amino acids. J was trimmed by 5 bases and V by 6 bases; bases with no gene match: 7. In the authors' workflow: Amplified reference gene primers provided the basis for estimating nucleated cell counts. Generated by immunoSEQ multiplex PCR, the TCRdb table keeps only in-frame clones and is missing some. The V and J calls and clone size come from that table; D and trimming were worked out from the DNA. Here the sample spans some 85,000 clones, 80% being singletons. This specimen comes from a study of blood T cell repertoires in COVID-19. Turning to the study itself: The origin of the acute and convalescent COVID-19 samples was the United States, Italy and Spain. Sources were T cells, B-cell-depleted T cells, or PBMCs; the material itself was cDNA or gDNA.

Source material: peripheral blood. The TCR was taken from a woman over 75 with acute or convalescent COVID-19. This chain joins TRBV6-5 and TRBJ2-7; 10 positions agree with TRBD2. The chain's CDR3 is CASRLAGGGNEQYF. The CDR3 bases are TGTGCCAGCAGGTTAGCGGGAGGCGGAAACGAGCAGTACTTC.